This TCR beta chain is drawn from a study of blood T cell repertoires in COVID-19. The protocol was immunoSEQ multiplex PCR, while the TCRdb copy is restricted to in-frame clones and leaves out a portion. The sample carries under 140,000 clones, 70% to 90% recorded once. The CDR3 length is 15 residues. CDR1 MNHEY and CDR2 SVGAGI come from the germline V gene. V shed 7 bases and J 6 bases; nucleotides not matched to a gene: 11. The receptor was derived from a human donor in a cohort sampled during active COVID-19. Sample: peripheral blood. The J gene is TRBJ1-5, the V gene TRBV6-5; TRBD1 matches at 8 bases. CDR3 loop: CASNAGGANAQPQHF. CDR3 DNA: TGTGCCAGCAACGCAGGGGGCGCGAACGCTCAGCCCCAGCATTTT.